This T cell receptor beta chain was identified during a study of OX40 agonist ivuxolimab in advanced cancers. Study context: Of mixed ages from about 20 to 80 and averaging about 56 years, the group was approximately 80% male.

TCRdb's copy holds only in-frame clones and misses some; the assay was immunoSEQ multiplex PCR. The sample holds under 25,000 clones, about 89% seen once. General study findings and limits: Individuals who were partial responders at 0.1-3.0 mg/kg had clonal expansion that ranked among the lowest. The antigens recognized by the expanded peripheral T cells, that is their antigen specificity, were not determined. Some nonresponders also had low normalized T-cell clonal expansion.

Germline lookup yields CDR1 SGDLS and CDR2 YYNGEE. Trimming removed 1 base from V and 0 bases from J, with 10 bases in between. The CDR3 totals 16 residues. Points on this clone: The antigen remains unidentified.

The chain couples TRBV9 to TRBJ2-2; D ambiguous. The clonotype was recovered from an adult with an advanced solid tumor such as melanoma, head and neck, liver or kidney cancer. The input for sequencing was CD4+ or CD8+ T cells sorted from blood, taken in a trial of the OX40 agonist ivuxolimab. The CDR3 sequence: CASSVLSVANTGELFF. The CDR3 nucleotides read TGTGCCAGCAGCGTATTGAGCGTGGCGAACACCGGGGAGCTGTTTTTT.